The next 14 T cell receptor beta chains were all read from a single sample in a study of blood T cells in healthy people across ages. Next came a second PCR, run for 7 to 11 cycles, which used a sample-barcoded 5' primer along with a J-beta primer mix. From the 5' RACE reads, TCRdb called clonotypes with MiXCR, one entry per CDR3 protein. The table includes approximately 850,000 distinct CDR3 sequences, under 55% detected once. Sample: blood. Source of these receptors: a man aged 60-69 years in good health.

This clonotype was seen only a few times. The V and J genes are TRBV6-5 and TRBJ1-2; tentative D call: TRBD1 (5 bases). CDR3 length: 13 residues. V lost 10 bases to trimming and J lost 4 bases, with 16 bases between them. Germline lookup yields CDR1 MNHEY and CDR2 SVGAGI. Here the CDR3 reads CAIHAGGGYGYTF. The CDR3 nucleotides are TGTGCCATCCACGCCGGGGGGGGCTATGGCTACACCTTC.

This chain joins TRBV28 and TRBJ2-5; a possible D gene is TRBD2 (5 bases). Germline V gene sequence: CDR1 MDHEN, CDR2 SYDVKM. The CDR3 has 15 amino acids. V was trimmed by 5 bases and J by 5 bases, leaving 18 bases between them. CDR3 sequence (DNA): TGTGCCAGCAGTCTCATTAGCGTTGCCGCGGAGACCCAGTACTTC. Its translation: CASSLISVAAETQYF. The full variable domain, in which reference TRBV28 and TRBJ2-5 provide the parts outside the CDR3, is DVKVTQSSRYLVKRTGEKVFLECVQDMDHENMFWYRQDPGLGLRLIYFSYDVKMKEKGDIPEGYSVSREKKERFSLILESASTNQTSMYLCASSLISVAAETQYFGPGTRLLVL.

V is TRBV20-1 and J is TRBJ2-5, with D perhaps TRBD2 (6 bases). TRBJ2-7 matches the DNA end more closely, so the J call is doubtful. Germline CDR1 and CDR2: DFQATT and SNEGSKA (reference sequence). The CDR3 spans 15 residues. CDR3 DNA sequence: TGCAGTGCTAACCCCGGCGCGGGGCCCCTATACGAGCAGTACTTC. Residues: CSANPGAGPLYEQYF.

Comments on this clonotype: The junction differs from germline at one of its ends, possibly a read error. The chain is built from TRBV4-3 and TRBJ2-2, with D tentatively TRBD1 or TRBD2 (6 bases each). Germline V CDR1 and CDR2: LGHNA, YSLEER. This CDR3 has 13 amino acids. CDR3 protein: CASGQEGGGELFF. Here the CDR3 DNA reads TGCGCCAGCGGCCAAGAGGGGGGCGGGGAGCTGTTTTTT.

This rearrangement joins TRBV20-1 to TRBJ1-2; unclear D gene. There are 10 residues in the CDR3. Per the germline V gene, CDR1 is DFQATT and CDR2 is SNEGSKA (reference sequence). Trimming removed 6 bases from V and 8 bases from J, with 10 bases in between. The CDR3 DNA is TGCAGTGCCGCAAACGGAGGCTACACCTTC. It translates to CSAANGGYTF.

J is TRBJ2-7 and V is TRBV20-1; 12 nucleotides match TRBD2. CDR1 and CDR2 (germline): DFQATT, SNEGSKA (reference sequence). The V segment lost 2 bases and the J segment 3 bases; nucleotides outside the gene matches: 5. CDR3 length: 15 residues. In nucleotides, the CDR3 is TGCAGTGCTAGAAATCTAGCGGGGGGGTACTACGAGCAGTACTTC. It codes for CSARNLAGGYYEQYF.

J is TRBJ1-2 and V is TRBV7-2, with a possible D match to TRBD1 (5 bases). Deletions cut 4 bases from V and 6 bases from J, with 18 bases between. The CDR3 has 15 residues. The germline gives CDR1 SGHTA, CDR2 FQGNSA. The DNA for the CDR3 is TGTGCCAGCAGCTCCCCCGGGGACGGGGAACATGGCTACACCTTC. Protein product: CASSSPGDGEHGYTF.

Concerning this clonotype: Its ends do not fully match the called genes, so a read error is possible. The chain carries TRBV25-1 and TRBJ2-2; a possible D gene is TRBD2 (6 bases). Germline-derived CDR1 and CDR2 are MGHDK and SYGVNS. The CDR3 totals 16 residues. CDR3 in DNA: TGTTCCAGCAGTGAAGGCCCCTGGAGGGCAACCGGGGAGCTGTTTTTT. As protein: CSSSEGPWRATGELFF.

This clonotype counts as medium-sized. This chain connects TRBV7-6 to TRBJ2-1; tentatively, D is TRBD1 (5 bases). Germline V lookup: CDR1 SGHVS, CDR2 FNYEAQ. This CDR3 comprises 13 residues. Trimming removed 6 bases from V and 5 bases from J, with 11 bases in between. The CDR3 reads CASRLGQNNEQFF. In DNA form, the CDR3 reads TGTGCCAGCAGGTTGGGGCAGAACAATGAGCAGTTCTTC. Combining the CDR3 with reference TRBV7-6 and TRBJ2-1 gives the whole variable domain GAGVSQSPRYKVTKRGQDVALRCDPISGHVSLYWYRQALGQGPEFLTYFNYEAQQDKSGLPNDRFSAERPEGSISTLTIQRTEQRDSAMYRCASRLGQNNEQFFGPGTRLTVL.

The chain recombines TRBV2 with TRBJ1-5, with 9 bases fitting TRBD1. Trimming cost V 2 bases and J 3 bases; bases outside gene matches: 5. From germline, CDR1 is SNHLY and CDR2 FYNNEI. There are 16 residues in the CDR3. The CDR3 DNA reads as TGTGCCAGCAGTGAATTTGGGACAGGGAACAATCAGCCCCAGCATTTT. Translated: CASSEFGTGNNQPQHF.

The chain uses TRBV2 and TRBJ2-1; 9 bases are shared with TRBD1. The J call may be mistaken, given a closer DNA end match to TRBJ2-7. This CDR3 region has 15 residues. Germline V gene data show CDR1 as SNHLY and CDR2 as FYNNEI. The CDR3 sequence is CASSETGQGSNEQYF. CDR3 sequence (DNA): TGTGCCAGCAGTGAAACGGGACAGGGTAGTAATGAGCAGTACTTC.

This clonotype occurred a few times. V and J are TRBV5-1 and TRBJ1-2, with unresolved D. Trimming took 0 bases from V and 8 from J, leaving 8 bases between them. CDR1 and CDR2 from the germline V gene are SGHRS and YFSETQ. The CDR3 length is 12 residues. In DNA form, the CDR3 reads TGCGCCAGCAGCTTGGGGGGTGAGGGCTACACCTTC. Its protein product is CASSLGGEGYTF.

V gene TRBV29-1 combines with J gene TRBJ2-7; 7 nucleotides match TRBD1. V shed 3 bases and J 3 bases; nucleotides not matched to a gene: 2. The CDR3 is 12 amino acids. CDR1 and CDR2 from the germline V gene are SQVTM and ANQGSEA. The CDR3 region has the DNA TGCAGCGTTGAGGGACAGTACTACGAGCAGTACTTC. This codes for CSVEGQYYEQYF.

This clonotype has just a few counts. V gene TRBV29-1 combines with J gene TRBJ2-7, with 8 bases aligning to TRBD1. The CDR3 covers 16 residues. With 5 bases clipped from V and 2 bases from J, the junction kept 14 bases outside the gene matches. Germline V gives CDR1 SQVTM, CDR2 ANQGSEA. Here the CDR3 DNA reads TGCAGCGTTCAAAGACAGGGGAAAAGAGGCCCCTACGAGCAGTACTTC. Translating gives CSVQRQGKRGPYEQYF.